This TCR beta chain emerged from a study of response to subunit inactivated influenza vaccine. Via MiXCR, TCRdb re-called the RT-PCR reads, giving one row per CDR3 protein. The table includes about 780,000 distinct CDR3 sequences, 18% detected once. Regarding this clonotype: Its antigen is unidentified.

The V end lost 4 bases, the J end lost 5 bases, and 16 bases lay between the germline ends. Per the germline V gene, CDR1 is KGHDR and CDR2 is SFDVKD. The CDR3 extends over 15 amino acids. Study-wide results and caveats: Authors suggested each seasonal flu vaccination may recruit only limited numbers of new T cells.

This receptor was obtained from a man aged 45-65 years who received an inactivated influenza vaccine. Sample: PBMCs from blood, taken more than 4 days after vaccination. The J gene is TRBJ2-5, the V gene TRBV24-1; TRBD1 might be the D (5 bases). The CDR3 DNA reads TGTGCCACCAGTGAGCGTCAGGGCCCTCCGGAGACCCAGTACTTC. This encodes CATSERQGPPETQYF.